This is a list of T cell receptor beta chains from one sample in a study of post-analysis software for immune sequencing data. Each CDR3 protein is one row after TCRdb ran MiXCR on the PCR reads. This table holds more than 500,000 distinct CDR3 sequences, around a third found once. Sequenced material: blood. Receptor source: a girl under 18 with multiple sclerosis. Both conserved end residues are part of each CDR3. Each record gives: V gene, D gene, CDR3 length, clone size, J gene, CDR3 DNA, CDR3 protein. A D gene is named only where the DNA matches it firmly. The size field is filled for only some rows; it gives once, few, many or a size class.

TRBV20-1	NA	15	NA	TRBJ2-5	TGCAGTGCTCGCACACCGGGTGCCGGGGAAGAGACCCAGTACTTC	CSARTPGAGEETQYF
TRBV3-1	NA	15	NA	TRBJ2-7	TGTGCCAGCAGCCAAGATATCCATCCTAGAAGCGAGCAGTACTTC	CASSQDIHPRSEQYF
TRBV24-1	NA	16	few	TRBJ1-4	TGTGCCACCAGTGATTCCAGATGGACAGCGGATGAAAAACTGTTTTTT	CATSDSRWTADEKLFF
TRBV5-1	TRBD2	14	many	TRBJ2-1	TGCGCCAGCAGCTCCCTCCTAGCGGCCAATGAGCAGTTCTTC	CASSSLLAANEQFF
TRBV10-3	TRBD1	15	NA	TRBJ2-5	TGTGCCATCAGTGATTACAGGGGGATCGGGGAGACCCAGTACTTC	CAISDYRGIGETQYF
TRBV3-1	NA	16	NA	TRBJ1-2	TGTGCCAGCAGCCAAGATGGCCGCCGTCCGGACTATGGCTACACCTTC	CASSQDGRRPDYGYTF
TRBV19	NA	14	once	TRBJ2-5	TGTGCCAGTAGTCCGAACGACAGGCCGGGGACCCAGTACTTC	CASSPNDRPGTQYF
TRBV11-2	NA	16	NA	TRBJ2-1	TGTGCCAGCAGCCCAGAGGCGCGGCCCTGGAGGAATGAGCAGTTCTTC	CASSPEARPWRNEQFF
TRBV18	NA	16	few	TRBJ2-1	TGTGCCAGCTCACCCGTTATGGGGGGGCACAACAATGAGCAGTTCTTC	CASSPVMGGHNNEQFF
TRBV6-2/TRBV6-3	NA	13	few	TRBJ2-7	TGTGCCAGCAGTTACGCGGGCCGGACGGAGCAGTACTTC	CASSYAGRTEQYF
TRBV10-3	NA	14	NA	TRBJ1-2	TGTGACATCAGTGAGTCGTCGCAGTCGTATGGCTACACCTTC	CDISESSQSYGYTF
TRBV11-2	NA	19	NA	TRBJ2-5	TGTGCCAGCAGCTTAACGCCTCGATTGGGGGGGCGGGTCTTTGAGACCCAGTACTTC	CASSLTPRLGGRVFETQYF
TRBV2	TRBD1	15	NA	TRBJ1-2	TGTGCCAGCAGTGTGTCAGGGGGTTATGTCTATGGCTACACCTTC	CASSVSGGYVYGYTF
TRBV4-1	NA	13	NA	TRBJ2-3	TGCGCCAGCAGCCAAGCCGGGTTTAACTTTCAGTATTTT	CASSQAGFNFQYF
TRBV6-6	TRBD2	14	NA	TRBJ2-5	TGTGCCAGCAGCACCAGGGAGGGGCAGGAGACCCAGTACTTC	CASSTREGQETQYF
TRBV7-6	NA	16	once	TRBJ1-2	TGTGCCAGCAGCGCCACTGGTAGGCCCGACCCGGGTGGCTACACCTTC	CASSATGRPDPGGYTF
TRBV9	NA	13	NA	TRBJ2-2	TGTGCCAGCAGCGTAGATCCGGGCGGGGAGCTGTTTTTT	CASSVDPGGELFF
TRBV5-1	NA	14	few	TRBJ2-3	TGCGCCAGCACGGTAGGAGGGGGCACAGATACGCAGTATTTT	CASTVGGGTDTQYF
TRBV6-2/TRBV6-3	NA	13	once	TRBJ1-1	TGTGCCAGCATTTCACGGGGAAACACTGAAGCTTTCTTT	CASISRGNTEAFF
TRBV7-2	TRBD1	14	NA	TRBJ1-1	TGTGCCAGCAGCCGACAGGGGGCGGGTACTGAAGCTTTCTTT	CASSRQGAGTEAFF
TRBV20-1	NA	13	few	TRBJ2-3	TGCAGTACCCGAGGGCAGATCACAGATACGCAGTATTTT	CSTRGQITDTQYF
TRBV29-1	NA	13	few	TRBJ2-7	TGCAGCGTTGTTGCCAGGCTCTCCTACGAGCAGTACTTC	CSVVARLSYEQYF
TRBV6-2/TRBV6-3	NA	15	NA	TRBJ2-5	TGTGCCAGCAGTTACGGACAAAACCGGCGGGAGACCCAGTACTTC	CASSYGQNRRETQYF
TRBV11-2	TRBD2	19	NA	TRBJ2-4	TGTGCCAGCAGCCCCGCGGTACTAGCGGGGGGGCCGGTCAAAAACATTCAGTACTTC	CASSPAVLAGGPVKNIQYF
TRBV24-1	NA	14	NA	TRBJ1-2	TGTGCCACCAGTGACCCTGGACGGACTGTTGGCTACACCTTC	CATSDPGRTVGYTF
TRBV7-9	NA	17	NA	TRBJ2-5	TGTGCCAGCAGCTTAAGGTCTTTGGTCGGATACCAAGAGACCCAGTACTTC	CASSLRSLVGYQETQYF
TRBV3-1	NA	14	few	TRBJ2-4	TGTGCCAGCAGCCTCCGGAGGGGTAGGGACATTCAGTACTTC	CASSLRRGRDIQYF
TRBV10-3	NA	14	NA	TRBJ2-6	TGTGCCACCACCCCAATCTCTGGGGCCAACGTCCTGACTTTC	CATTPISGANVLTF
TRBV29-1	NA	12	NA	TRBJ2-1	TGCAGCGTTCGTCGACAGAACAATGAGCAGTTCTTC	CSVRRQNNEQFF